This T cell receptor (beta chain) was obtained from a study of cytomegalovirus exposure and HLA in healthy donors. With respect to this clone: The junction differs from germline at one of its ends, possibly a read error.

The PCR ran on 60 Vbeta and 13 Jbeta primers. Using immunoSEQ multiplex PCR, the repertoire was profiled, and TCRdb retains in-frame clones only, with some absent. The sample contains about 120,000 clones, 65% to 80% of which appear only once. This CDR3 region has 16 residues. The germline CDR1 and CDR2 sequences are SNHLY and FYNNEI. The receptor's source is a man younger than 35 in good health and CMV-seropositive. The sequencing sample was made of PBMCs. The rearrangement joins TRBV2 to TRBJ2-4; 10 positions match TRBD2. CDR3 amino acids: CASSETSGIAKNSQYF. Written as DNA, the CDR3 is TGTGCCAGCAGTGAAACTAGCGGGATAGCCAAAAACAGTCAGTACTTC. Supplemented by reference TRBV2 and TRBJ2-4, the full variable domain reads EPEVTQTPSHQVTQMGQEVILRCVPISNHLYFYWYRQILGQKVEFLVSFYNNEISEKSEIFDDQFSVERPDGSNFTLKIRSTKLEDSAMYFCASSETSGIAKNSQYFGAGTRLSVL.